This note documents a single T cell receptor (beta chain) sequence. Its antigen is as yet unknown. The source of the sample is a study of blood T cells in healthy people across ages. On the study more broadly: Capture by template switching was about one barcoded beta molecule per two T cells. Study-wide points: TCR beta diversity was tightly associated with the proportion of naive T cells.

Per germline, CDR1 DFQATT and CDR2 SNEGSKA (reference sequence). The CDR3 runs to 14 residues. A second roughly 6 to 12 cycle PCR used barcoded and J-beta primers. TCRdb fed the 5' RACE reads into MiXCR, producing one record per CDR3 protein. The data contain under 950,000 distinct CDR3 sequences, about 24% of them singletons. Extraction yielded at least 6 micrograms of total RNA per sample. This chain uses TRBV20-1 with TRBJ2-1, with D hard to call. The closer fit of TRBJ2-7 to the DNA end suggests the J call may be wrong. Sequencing was performed on blood. The TCR was taken from a man in his 70s in good health. The CDR3 loop is CSASSGFRTYEQYF. CDR3 sequence (DNA): TGCAGTGCGTCTTCCGGGTTCCGGACCTACGAGCAGTACTTC.